This is a list of T cell receptor beta chains from one sample in a study of blood T cell repertoires in COVID-19. Assay used: immunoSEQ multiplex PCR; TCRdb lists only in-frame clones, some missing. The profile shows over 75,000 clones, 85% to 95% of them singletons. The material sequenced was peripheral blood. Every receptor here comes from a man in his sixties with acute or convalescent COVID-19. The CDR3 runs from the conserved cysteine through the conserved F or W. Each record gives: clone size, V gene, J gene, D gene, CDR3 protein, CDR3 DNA. A D gene is named only where the DNA matches it firmly. Expanded clones get a size class; other rows say once, few or many, or leave the size out.

>.|TRBV5-6|TRBJ2-4|.
CASSLGGPRDYRNIQYF
TGTGCCAGCAGCTTGGGGGGGCCCCGGGACTACAGAAACATTCAGTACTTC
>.|TRBV11-2|TRBJ2-1|.
CASSFRVRSNEQFF
TGTGCCAGCAGCTTCAGGGTTCGCAGCAATGAGCAGTTCTTC
>.|TRBV6-2/TRBV6-3|TRBJ2-2|TRBD2
CASSYWLAGDTGELFF
TGTGCCAGCAGTTATTGGCTAGCGGGGGACACCGGGGAGCTGTTTTTT
>.|TRBV5-6|TRBJ1-4|TRBD1
CASSLGHEGDRHEKLFF
TGTGCCAGCAGCTTGGGGCATGAGGGGGACAGGCATGAAAAACTGTTTTTT
>.|TRBV29-1|TRBJ1-1|TRBD1
CSVHTGGRGEAFF
TGCAGCGTTCACACAGGGGGGAGGGGTGAAGCTTTCTTT
>.|TRBV6-5|TRBJ2-2|.
CASSYYFRGWTGELFF
TGTGCCAGCAGTTATTATTTCAGGGGTTGGACCGGGGAGCTGTTTTTT
>.|TRBV5-5|TRBJ2-7|.
CASSLTGGTTYEQYF
TGTGCCAGCAGCTTGACAGGGGGGACTACCTACGAGCAGTACTTC
>.|TRBV9|TRBJ1-2|TRBD1
CASSVRDRVDYGYTF
TGTGCCAGCAGCGTGAGGGACAGGGTCGATTATGGCTACACCTTC
>once|TRBV7-6|TRBJ2-1|.
CASSLGYGGASYNEQFF
TGTGCCAGCAGCTTAGGGTACGGCGGGGCCTCCTACAATGAGCAGTTCTTC
>.|TRBV7-2|TRBJ2-7|TRBD1
CASSHLTGEQYF
TGTGCCAGCAGCCATCTGACAGGGGAGCAGTACTTC
>.|TRBV29-1|TRBJ2-7|.
CSVEEADQGTYEQYF
TGCAGCGTTGAAGAGGCCGACCAGGGAACCTACGAGCAGTACTTC
>.|TRBV29-1|TRBJ2-5|TRBD1
CSVDFRDRRYQETQYF
TGCAGCGTTGATTTCCGGGACAGGAGGTACCAAGAGACCCAGTACTTC
>.|TRBV6-2/TRBV6-3|TRBJ2-5|TRBD1
CASSYRGQGMGETQYF
TGTGCCAGCAGTTACAGGGGACAGGGCATGGGGGAGACCCAGTACTTC
>.|TRBV19|TRBJ1-5|.
CASSFGGPQHF
TGTGCCAGTAGTTTTGGAGGGCCCCAGCATTTT
>.|TRBV28|TRBJ2-6|.
CASSLPGYYSGANVLTF
TGTGCCAGCAGTTTACCCGGTTACTACTCTGGGGCCAACGTCCTGACTTTC
>.|TRBV19|TRBJ1-6|TRBD1
CASSVGQGNSPLHF
TGTGCCAGTAGTGTGGGACAGGGGAATTCACCCCTCCACTTT
>.|TRBV5-8|TRBJ2-1|TRBD2
CASTVMGGWSNEQFF
TGTGCCAGCACCGTTATGGGAGGGTGGTCCAATGAGCAGTTCTTC
>.|TRBV30|TRBJ2-3|TRBD1
CAWNVQGTDTQYF
TGTGCCTGGAATGTACAGGGGACAGATACGCAGTATTTT
>once|TRBV7-9|TRBJ2-1|TRBD2
CASSFRTSGGSNEQFF
TGTGCCAGCAGCTTTCGGACTAGCGGGGGCAGCAATGAGCAGTTCTTC
>.|TRBV28|TRBJ1-2|.
CASRQDSAYGYTF
TGTGCCAGCAGACAGGACAGTGCCTATGGCTACACCTTC
>.|TRBV9|TRBJ2-1|TRBD1
CASSVAGRGQGPNEQFF
TGTGCCAGCAGCGTAGCTGGGAGAGGACAGGGGCCCAATGAGCAGTTCTTC
>.|TRBV29-1|TRBJ1-1|TRBD1
CSVEAGTAPEAFF
TGCAGCGTTGAAGCCGGGACAGCGCCTGAAGCTTTCTTT
>.|TRBV4-3|TRBJ2-5|.
CASSPQRAVETQYF
TGCGCCAGCAGCCCCCAGAGGGCCGTGGAGACCCAGTACTTC
>once|TRBV27|TRBJ1-2|.
CASSFSGGDGYTF
TGTGCCAGCAGTTTCTCGGGAGGTGATGGCTACACCTTC
>.|TRBV10-3|TRBJ2-7|TRBD1
CAISEGGTGGYEQYF
TGTGCCATCAGTGAGGGGGGGACAGGGGGCTACGAGCAGTACTTC
>.|TRBV9|TRBJ2-1|TRBD2
CASSLSGSGNEQFF
TGTGCCAGCAGCCTAAGCGGGAGTGGCAATGAGCAGTTCTTC
>.|TRBV9|TRBJ2-3|TRBD2
CASSPGTSGRYTDTQYF
TGTGCCAGCAGCCCCGGGACTAGCGGACGATACACAGATACGCAGTATTTT
>.|TRBV9|TRBJ2-5|TRBD1
CASSEGTGRETQYF
TGTGCCAGCAGCGAGGGGACAGGAAGAGAGACCCAGTACTTC
>.|TRBV27|TRBJ2-7|TRBD2
CASSFQTGTSGKQYF
TGTGCCAGCAGTTTTCAAACCGGGACTAGCGGAAAGCAGTACTTC
>.|TRBV2|TRBJ2-5|TRBD1
CASSLQGTETQYF
TGTGCCAGCAGCTTACAGGGGACGGAGACCCAGTACTTC
>once|TRBV20-1|TRBJ2-7|.
CSASYEVTGYEQYF
TGCAGTGCTAGTTATGAGGTTACGGGATACGAGCAGTACTTC
>.|TRBV5-6|TRBJ2-5|.
CASSPGWGRETQYF
TGTGCCAGCAGCCCAGGATGGGGGCGGGAGACCCAGTACTTC
>.|TRBV7-2|TRBJ2-1|.
CASSLWADNEQFF
TGTGCCAGCAGCTTATGGGCAGACAATGAGCAGTTCTTC
>.|TRBV5-1|TRBJ2-7|TRBD2
CASSSSGTSGSQRYF
TGCGCCAGCAGCTCATCCGGGACTAGCGGGAGTCAAAGGTACTTC
>.|TRBV2|TRBJ2-7|.
CASSPGLTYEQYF
TGTGCCAGCTCCCCGGGTCTCACCTACGAGCAGTACTTC
>.|TRBV4-3|TRBJ2-1|TRBD2
CASSQGLAPHNEQFF
TGCGCCAGCAGCCAAGGACTAGCCCCCCACAATGAGCAGTTCTTC
>.|TRBV6-5|TRBJ2-7|TRBD1
CASSYSGQGKYEQYF
TGTGCCAGCAGTTACTCGGGACAGGGAAAATACGAGCAGTACTTC
>.|TRBV19|TRBJ1-1|.
CASTPARRAENTEAFF
TGTGCCAGTACCCCCGCGCGCAGGGCAGAAAACACTGAAGCTTTCTTT
>.|TRBV5-8|TRBJ2-7|TRBD1
CASSFGTGIEQYF
TGTGCCAGCAGCTTCGGGACAGGAATCGAGCAGTACTTC
>.|TRBV4-1|TRBJ1-2|TRBD1
CASSQLTGGNYGYTF
TGCGCCAGCAGCCAATTGACAGGGGGGAACTATGGCTACACCTTC
>.|TRBV5-6|TRBJ1-1|.
CASSQHQNTEAFF
TGTGCCAGCAGCCAACATCAGAACACTGAAGCTTTCTTT
>.|TRBV5-5|TRBJ2-2|.
CASSTGLGNTGELFF
TGTGCCAGCAGCACGGGACTTGGGAACACCGGGGAGCTGTTTTTT
>.|TRBV4-3|TRBJ2-3|TRBD2
CASSQDLLAEEASTDTQYF
TGCGCCAGCAGCCAAGACTTACTAGCGGAGGAAGCTAGCACAGATACGCAGTATTTT
>.|TRBV28|TRBJ1-4|.
CASSGQPRNEKLFF
TGTGCCAGCAGCGGACAGCCTCGGAATGAAAAACTGTTTTTT
>.|TRBV30|TRBJ2-3|.
CAWSGKTWEAADTQYF
TGTGCCTGGTCAGGGAAAACTTGGGAGGCGGCAGATACGCAGTATTTT
>.|TRBV11-3|TRBJ2-1|.
CASSPGQQWDNEQFF
TGTGCCAGCAGCCCCGGACAACAATGGGACAATGAGCAGTTCTTC
>.|TRBV19|TRBJ1-2|.
CASSPDSSYGYTF
TGTGCCAGTAGTCCCGACAGCTCCTATGGCTACACCTTC
>.|TRBV5-1|TRBJ1-5|TRBD1
CASSLAAGGIPAQHF
TGCGCCAGCAGCTTGGCCGCAGGGGGTATCCCGGCCCAGCATTTT
>.|TRBV7-6|TRBJ2-1|TRBD2
CASSLQPLAGGPGEQFF
TGTGCCAGCAGCCTCCAGCCTCTAGCGGGAGGGCCCGGTGAGCAGTTCTTC
>.|TRBV4-2|TRBJ2-7|.
CASSQDLAEEQYF
TGTGCCAGCAGCCAAGATTTGGCGGAAGAGCAGTACTTC
>.|TRBV18|TRBJ1-3|TRBD1
CASSAIPLGRGKSGNTIYF
TGTGCCAGCTCAGCAATACCGTTGGGCAGGGGGAAGTCTGGAAACACCATATATTTT
>.|TRBV6-5|TRBJ1-3|.
CASSYSRVGNTIYF
TGTGCCAGCAGTTACTCCCGAGTAGGAAACACCATATATTTT
>.|TRBV27|TRBJ2-7|TRBD1
CASSLFYRGYEQYF
TGTGCCAGCAGTTTATTCTACAGGGGGTACGAGCAGTACTTC